This TCR beta chain appears in the sequencing data of a study of blood T cell repertoires in COVID-19. Study overall: There were acute and convalescent COVID-19 samples, and they came from the United States, Italy and Spain. PBMCs, B-cell-depleted T cells, or T cells were the source of the cDNA or gDNA that made up the material.

Germline values: CDR1 SGDLS, CDR2 YYNGEE. The V end was cut by 0 bases, the J end by 4 bases, with 13 bases between. The CDR3 consists of 15 residues. Original processing methods: Cell counts per sample came from amplifying reference gene primers. Sequencing was performed with immunoSEQ multiplex PCR; in TCRdb, only in-frame clones are kept and a portion is missing. The D gene and trimming were derived from the DNA, and the V and J assignments and clone size from that table. The sample shows 99,000 or so clones, around 81% of them seen only once. The sequencing sample was made of peripheral blood. The sequence was collected from an older woman with acute or convalescent COVID-19. The chain recombines TRBV9 with TRBJ1-1; D ambiguous. The CDR3 DNA reads as TGTGCCAGCAGCGTAGGGAACAGCCCCGGCACTGAAGCTTTCTTT. Amino acids: CASSVGNSPGTEAFF.